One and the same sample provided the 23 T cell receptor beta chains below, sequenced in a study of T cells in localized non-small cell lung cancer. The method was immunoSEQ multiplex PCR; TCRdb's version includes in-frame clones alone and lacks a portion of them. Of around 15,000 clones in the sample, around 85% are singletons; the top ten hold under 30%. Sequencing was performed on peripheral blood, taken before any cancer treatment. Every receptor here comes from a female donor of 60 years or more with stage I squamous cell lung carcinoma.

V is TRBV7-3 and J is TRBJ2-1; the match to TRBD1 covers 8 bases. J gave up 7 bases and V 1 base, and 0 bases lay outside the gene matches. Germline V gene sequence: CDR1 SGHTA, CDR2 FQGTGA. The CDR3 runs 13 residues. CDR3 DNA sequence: TGTGCCAGCAGCTTAAACAGGGGGAATGAGCAGTTCTTC. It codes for CASSLNRGNEQFF.

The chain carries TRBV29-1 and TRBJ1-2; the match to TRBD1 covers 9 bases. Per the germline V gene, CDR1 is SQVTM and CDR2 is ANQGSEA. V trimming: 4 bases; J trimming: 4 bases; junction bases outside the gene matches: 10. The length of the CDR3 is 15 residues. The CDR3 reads CSVGGQGSYSYGYTF. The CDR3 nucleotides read TGCAGCGTTGGCGGACAGGGGAGTTATAGCTATGGCTACACCTTC. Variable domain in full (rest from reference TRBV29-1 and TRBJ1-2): SAVISQKPSRDICQRGTSLTIQCQVDSQVTMMFWYRQQPGQSLTLIATANQGSEATYESGFVIDKFPISRPNLTFSTLTVSNMSPEDSSIYLCSVGGQGSYSYGYTFGSGTRLTVV.

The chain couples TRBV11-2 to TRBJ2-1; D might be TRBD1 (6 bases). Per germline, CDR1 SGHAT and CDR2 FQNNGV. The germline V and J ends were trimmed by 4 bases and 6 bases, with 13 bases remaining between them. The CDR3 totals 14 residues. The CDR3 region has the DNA TGTGCCAGCAGCTCATTCTTACAGGGCAATGAGCAGTTCTTC. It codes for CASSSFLQGNEQFF.

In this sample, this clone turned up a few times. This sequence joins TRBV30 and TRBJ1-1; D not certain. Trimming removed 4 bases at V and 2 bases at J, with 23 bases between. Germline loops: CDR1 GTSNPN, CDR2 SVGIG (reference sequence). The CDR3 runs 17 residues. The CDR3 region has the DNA TGTGCCTGGAATCCCCGCTTAGGTCTGGGGATAAACACTGAAGCTTTCTTT. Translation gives CAWNPRLGLGINTEAFF.

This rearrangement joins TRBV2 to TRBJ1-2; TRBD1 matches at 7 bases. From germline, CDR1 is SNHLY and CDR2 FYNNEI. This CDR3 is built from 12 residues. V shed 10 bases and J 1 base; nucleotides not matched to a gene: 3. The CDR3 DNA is TGTGCCATCCGGGACAGTAACTATGGCTACACCTTC. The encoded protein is CAIRDSNYGYTF.

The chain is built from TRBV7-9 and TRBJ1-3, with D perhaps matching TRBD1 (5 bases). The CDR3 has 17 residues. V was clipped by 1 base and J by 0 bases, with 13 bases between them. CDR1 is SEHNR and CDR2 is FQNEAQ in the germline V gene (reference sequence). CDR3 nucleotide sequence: TGTGCCAGCAGCTTAGGTCAAGGGGTCGGCTCTGGAAACACCATATATTTT. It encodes CASSLGQGVGSGNTIYF.

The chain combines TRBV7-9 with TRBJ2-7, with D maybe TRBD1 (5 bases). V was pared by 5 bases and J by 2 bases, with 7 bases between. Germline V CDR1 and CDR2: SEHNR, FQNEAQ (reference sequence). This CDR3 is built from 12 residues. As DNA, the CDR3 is TGTGCCAGCAGCCCAGGGCCCTACGAGCAGTACTTC. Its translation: CASSPGPYEQYF.

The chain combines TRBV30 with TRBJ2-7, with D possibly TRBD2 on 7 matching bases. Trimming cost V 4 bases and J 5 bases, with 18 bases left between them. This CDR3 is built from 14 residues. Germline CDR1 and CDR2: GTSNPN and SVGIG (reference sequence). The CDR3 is CAWTLGGGSDEQYF. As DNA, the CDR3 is TGTGCCTGGACCCTGGGAGGGGGAAGTGACGAGCAGTACTTC.

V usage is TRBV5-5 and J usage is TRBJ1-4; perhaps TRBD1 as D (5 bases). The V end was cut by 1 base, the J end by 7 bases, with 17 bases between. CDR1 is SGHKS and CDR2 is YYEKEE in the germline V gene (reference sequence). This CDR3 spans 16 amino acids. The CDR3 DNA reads TGTGCCAGCAGCTTGAAACCGACAGTCAGGAGTGAAAAACTGTTTTTT. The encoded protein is CASSLKPTVRSEKLFF.

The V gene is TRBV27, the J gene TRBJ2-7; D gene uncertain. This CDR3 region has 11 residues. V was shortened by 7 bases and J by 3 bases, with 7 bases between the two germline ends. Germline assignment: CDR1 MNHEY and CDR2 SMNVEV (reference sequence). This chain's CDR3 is CASMAGYEQYF. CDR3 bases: TGTGCCAGCATGGCTGGCTACGAGCAGTACTTC.

CDR3 sequence: CASSRGLNTEAFF. Written as DNA, the CDR3 is TGCGCCAGCAGCCGGGGCCTCAACACTGAAGCTTTCTTT. The chain links TRBV4-3 to TRBJ1-1; a weak D match, TRBD1 (5 bases). Germline CDR1 and CDR2: LGHNA and YSLEER. V dropped 4 bases and J dropped 2 bases, with 8 bases sitting between them. The CDR3 spans 13 residues.

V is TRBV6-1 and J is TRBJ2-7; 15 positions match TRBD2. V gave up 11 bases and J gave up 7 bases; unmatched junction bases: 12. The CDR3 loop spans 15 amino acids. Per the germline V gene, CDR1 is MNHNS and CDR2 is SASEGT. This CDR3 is CACYARTSGRGEQYF. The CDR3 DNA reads TGTGCCTGCTACGCCCGGACTAGCGGGAGGGGTGAGCAGTACTTC.

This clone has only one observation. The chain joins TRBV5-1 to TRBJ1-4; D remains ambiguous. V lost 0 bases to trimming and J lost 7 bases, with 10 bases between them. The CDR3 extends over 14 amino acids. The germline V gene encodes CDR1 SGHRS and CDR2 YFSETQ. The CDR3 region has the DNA TGCGCCAGCAGCTTGGAGGGCTGGGCTGAAAAACTGTTTTTT. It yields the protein CASSLEGWAEKLFF.

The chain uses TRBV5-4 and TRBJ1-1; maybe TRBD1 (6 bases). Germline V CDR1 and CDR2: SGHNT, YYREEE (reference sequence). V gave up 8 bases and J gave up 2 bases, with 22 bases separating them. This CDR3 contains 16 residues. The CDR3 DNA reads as TGTGCCAGTATGCGTTCCCCCCGGGACATTAACACTGAAGCTTTCTTT. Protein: CASMRSPRDINTEAFF.

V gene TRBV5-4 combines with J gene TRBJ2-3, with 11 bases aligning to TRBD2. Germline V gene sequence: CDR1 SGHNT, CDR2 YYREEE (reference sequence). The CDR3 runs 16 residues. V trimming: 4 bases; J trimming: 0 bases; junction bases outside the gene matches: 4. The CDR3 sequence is CASSTGLAASTDTQYF. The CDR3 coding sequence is TGTGCCAGCAGCACGGGACTAGCGGCTAGCACAGATACGCAGTATTTT.

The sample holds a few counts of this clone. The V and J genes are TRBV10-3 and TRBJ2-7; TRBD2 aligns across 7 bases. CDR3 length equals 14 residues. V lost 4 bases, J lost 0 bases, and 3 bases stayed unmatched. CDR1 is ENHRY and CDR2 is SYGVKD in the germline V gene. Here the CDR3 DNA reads TGTGCCATCAGTGTACAGCGGGGCTCCTACGAGCAGTACTTC. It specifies CAISVQRGSYEQYF.

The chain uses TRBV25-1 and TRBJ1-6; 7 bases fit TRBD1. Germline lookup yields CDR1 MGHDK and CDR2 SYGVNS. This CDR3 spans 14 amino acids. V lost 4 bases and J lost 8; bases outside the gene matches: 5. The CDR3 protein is CASSGTGVYSPLHF. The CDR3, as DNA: TGTGCCAGCAGTGGGACAGGTGTTTATTCACCCCTCCACTTT.

CDR3 DNA sequence: TGCGCCAGCAGCCGGGGGTTAGGCTCCTACAATGAGCAGTTCTTC. Translating gives CASSRGLGSYNEQFF. This chain links TRBV4-1 with TRBJ2-1, with D perhaps assigned TRBD1 or TRBD2 (5 bases each). V was trimmed by 4 bases and J by 0 bases, leaving 10 bases between them. This CDR3 has 15 residues. The germline gives CDR1 MGHRA, CDR2 YSYEKL.

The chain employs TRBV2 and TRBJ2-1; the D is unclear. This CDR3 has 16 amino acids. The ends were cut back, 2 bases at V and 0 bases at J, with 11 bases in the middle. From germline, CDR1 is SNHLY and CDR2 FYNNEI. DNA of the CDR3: TGTGCCAGCAGTGAAAAAGCCCCGAGCTCCTACAATGAGCAGTTCTTC. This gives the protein CASSEKAPSSYNEQFF.

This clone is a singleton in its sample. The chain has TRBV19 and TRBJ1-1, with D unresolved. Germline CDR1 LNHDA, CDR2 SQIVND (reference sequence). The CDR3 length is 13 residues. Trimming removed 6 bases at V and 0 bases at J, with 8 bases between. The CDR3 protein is CASRPQMNTEAFF. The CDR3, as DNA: TGTGCCAGTAGGCCCCAGATGAACACTGAAGCTTTCTTT.

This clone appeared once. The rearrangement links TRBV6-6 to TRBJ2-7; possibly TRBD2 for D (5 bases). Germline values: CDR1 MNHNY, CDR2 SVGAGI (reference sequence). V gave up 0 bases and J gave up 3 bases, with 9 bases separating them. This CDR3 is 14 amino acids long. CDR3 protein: CASSYSSGNYEQYF. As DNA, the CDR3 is TGTGCCAGCAGTTACTCGTCGGGGAACTACGAGCAGTACTTC.

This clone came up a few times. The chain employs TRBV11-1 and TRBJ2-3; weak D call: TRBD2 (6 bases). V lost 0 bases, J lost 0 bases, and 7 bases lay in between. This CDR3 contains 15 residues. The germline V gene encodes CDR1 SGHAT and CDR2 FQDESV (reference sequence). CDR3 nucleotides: TGTGCCAGCAGCTTAGCAAGCGGGAGCACAGATACGCAGTATTTT. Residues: CASSLASGSTDTQYF.

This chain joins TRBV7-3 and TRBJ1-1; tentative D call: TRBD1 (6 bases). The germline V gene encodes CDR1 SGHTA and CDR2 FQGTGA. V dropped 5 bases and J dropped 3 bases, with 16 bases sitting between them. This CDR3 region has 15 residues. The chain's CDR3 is CASSREPGADTEAFF. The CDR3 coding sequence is TGTGCCAGCAGCCGCGAGCCAGGGGCTGACACTGAAGCTTTCTTT. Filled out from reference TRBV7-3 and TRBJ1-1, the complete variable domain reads GAGVSQTPSNKVTEKGKYVELRCDPISGHTALYWYRQSLGQGPEFLIYFQGTGAADDSGLPNDRFFAVRPEGSVSTLKIQRTERGDSAVYLCASSREPGADTEAFFGQGTRLTVV.